This section outlines one T cell receptor (beta chain) sequence together with its context. Its antigen is currently unknown. UMIs containing a 6-nucleotide sample barcode were added via template switching. Each CDR3 protein gets one entry in TCRdb, which reprocessed the 5' RACE reads and gives no DNA. The sample table includes nearly 450,000 distinct CDR3 sequences. The data belong to a study of monozygotic twins with inflammatory bowel disease. Blood samples, whole and unsorted for T cells, yielded the isolated total RNA. Notes on the study in general: By inverse Simpson index, TCRbeta diversity was lower in IBD patients than in healthy co-twins. Evidence failed to back one strong IBD-linked signal or clonotype.

CDR1 SGHNT and CDR2 YYREEE come from the germline V gene (reference sequence). The CDR3 has 16 amino acids. This TCR derives from a human donor with ulcerative colitis or Crohn's disease, or a healthy co-twin of an affected twin (not recorded which). Source material: blood. The rearrangement uses TRBV5-4 and TRBJ2-2; TCRdb outputs TRBD2, but without DNA this stays unchecked. The CDR3 reads CASSLGLAGHTGELFF.